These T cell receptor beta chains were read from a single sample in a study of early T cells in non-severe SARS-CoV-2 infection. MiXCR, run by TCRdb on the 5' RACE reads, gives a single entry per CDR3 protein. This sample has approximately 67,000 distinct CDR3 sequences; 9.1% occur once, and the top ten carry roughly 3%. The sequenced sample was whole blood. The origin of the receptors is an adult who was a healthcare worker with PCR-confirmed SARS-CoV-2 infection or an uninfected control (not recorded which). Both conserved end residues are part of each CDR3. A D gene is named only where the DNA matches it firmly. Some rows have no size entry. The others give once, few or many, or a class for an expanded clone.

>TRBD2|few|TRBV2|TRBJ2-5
TGTGCCAGGGGAGCGGGGTTGGACCAAGAGACCCAGTACTTC
CARGAGLDQETQYF
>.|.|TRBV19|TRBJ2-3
TGTGCCAGTAGCGGCGTGGGTCACCCTAGCACAGATACGCAGTATTTT
CASSGVGHPSTDTQYF
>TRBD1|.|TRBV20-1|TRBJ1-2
TGCAGTGCTAGAGTAAAAACAGGGGCAGCTGGCTACACCTTC
CSARVKTGAAGYTF
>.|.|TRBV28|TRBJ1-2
TGTGCCAGCACCTCTTCCTGGGGGAGGGGACGATCGAACTATGGCTACACCTTC
CASTSSWGRGRSNYGYTF
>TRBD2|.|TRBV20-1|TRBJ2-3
TGCAGTGCTAGGGCTACTAGCGGGGACACAGATACGCAGTATTTT
CSARATSGDTDTQYF
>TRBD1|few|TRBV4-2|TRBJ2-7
TGTGCCAGCAGCCAGGACGACAGGGACATCGACGAGCAGTACTTC
CASSQDDRDIDEQYF
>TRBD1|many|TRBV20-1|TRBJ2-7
TGCAGTGCTAGGGATCAAGACAGGGGAGCTTACGAGCAGTACTTC
CSARDQDRGAYEQYF
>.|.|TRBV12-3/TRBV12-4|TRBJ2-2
TGTGCCAGCAGTTTTCGTGAGGTGAACACCGGGGAGCTGTTTTTT
CASSFREVNTGELFF
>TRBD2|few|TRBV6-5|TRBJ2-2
TGTGCCAGCAGTCCCGGACTAGCGGGGGATTTTAGGGAGCTGTTTTTT
CASSPGLAGDFRELFF
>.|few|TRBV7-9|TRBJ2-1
TGTGCCAGCAGCTCTCCCCCCTCGAGAGGCTACAATGAGCAGTTCTTC
CASSSPPSRGYNEQFF
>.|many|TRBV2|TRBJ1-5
TGTGCCAGCAGTGGAACCGGCGGGGATCAGCCCCAGCATTTT
CASSGTGGDQPQHF
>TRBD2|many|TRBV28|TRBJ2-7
TGTGCCACCTTCGCCAAAGGGAGGGGCGAGCAGTACTTC
CATFAKGRGEQYF
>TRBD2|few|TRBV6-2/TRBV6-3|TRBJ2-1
TGTGCCAGCAGTCGGACTAGCCCAATATACAATGAGCAGTTCTTC
CASSRTSPIYNEQFF
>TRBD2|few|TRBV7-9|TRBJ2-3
TGTGCCAGCAGCTTAGGACTAGCGGGAGTGGATACGCAGTATTTT
CASSLGLAGVDTQYF
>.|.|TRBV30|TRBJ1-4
TGTGCCTGGAGCGACGGACGGGACTATAATGAAAAACTGTTTTTT
CAWSDGRDYNEKLFF
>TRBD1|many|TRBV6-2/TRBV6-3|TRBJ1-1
TGTGCCAGCAGAACAACACCGGGACAGGGGATAAACACTGAAGCTTTCTTT
CASRTTPGQGINTEAFF
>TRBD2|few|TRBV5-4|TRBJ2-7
TGTGCCAGCAGCTTGGATCTAGCGGGAGGGGCCTACGAGCAGTACTTC
CASSLDLAGGAYEQYF